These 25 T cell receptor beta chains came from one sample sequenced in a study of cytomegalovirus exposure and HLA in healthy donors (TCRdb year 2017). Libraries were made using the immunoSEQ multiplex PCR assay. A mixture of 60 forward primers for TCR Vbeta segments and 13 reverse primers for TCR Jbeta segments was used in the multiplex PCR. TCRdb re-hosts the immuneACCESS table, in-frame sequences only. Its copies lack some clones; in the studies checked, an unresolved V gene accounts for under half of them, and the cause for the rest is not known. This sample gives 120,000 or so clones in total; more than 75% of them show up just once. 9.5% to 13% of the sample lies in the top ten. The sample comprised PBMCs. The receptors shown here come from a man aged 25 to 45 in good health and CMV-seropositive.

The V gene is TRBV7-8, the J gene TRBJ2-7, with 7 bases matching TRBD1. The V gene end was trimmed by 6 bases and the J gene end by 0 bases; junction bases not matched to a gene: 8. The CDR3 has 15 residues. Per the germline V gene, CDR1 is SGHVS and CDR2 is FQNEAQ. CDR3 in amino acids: CASRKLQGPSYEQYF. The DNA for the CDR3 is TGTGCCAGCAGGAAATTACAGGGGCCCTCCTACGAGCAGTACTTC.

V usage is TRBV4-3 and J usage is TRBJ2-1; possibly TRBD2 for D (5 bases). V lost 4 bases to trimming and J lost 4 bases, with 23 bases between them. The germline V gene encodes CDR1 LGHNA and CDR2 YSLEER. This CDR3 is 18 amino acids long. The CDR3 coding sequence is TGCGCCAGCAGCCGACACCATGGCGGGCGTGTGGGATACAATGAGCAGTTCTTC. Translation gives CASSRHHGGRVGYNEQFF.

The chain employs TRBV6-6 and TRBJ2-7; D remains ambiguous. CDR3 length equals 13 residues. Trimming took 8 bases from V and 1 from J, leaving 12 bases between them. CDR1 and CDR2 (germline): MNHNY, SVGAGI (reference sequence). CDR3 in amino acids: CASVSFPSYEQYF. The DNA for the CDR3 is TGTGCCAGCGTCTCTTTCCCGTCCTACGAGCAGTACTTC.

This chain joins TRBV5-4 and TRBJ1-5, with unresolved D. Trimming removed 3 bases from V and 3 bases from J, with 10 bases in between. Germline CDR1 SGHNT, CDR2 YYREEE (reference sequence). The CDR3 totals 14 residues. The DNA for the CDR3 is TGTGCCAGCAGCTCGGGAGGCCCCAATCAGCCCCAGCATTTT. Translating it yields CASSSGGPNQPQHF.

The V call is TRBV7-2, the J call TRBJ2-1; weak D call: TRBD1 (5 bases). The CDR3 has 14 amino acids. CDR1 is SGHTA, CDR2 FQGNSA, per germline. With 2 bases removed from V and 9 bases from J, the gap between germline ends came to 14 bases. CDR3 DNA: TGTGCCAGCAGCTTAAGACCCAGGCAGGGTGAGCAGTTCTTC. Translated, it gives CASSLRPRQGEQFF.

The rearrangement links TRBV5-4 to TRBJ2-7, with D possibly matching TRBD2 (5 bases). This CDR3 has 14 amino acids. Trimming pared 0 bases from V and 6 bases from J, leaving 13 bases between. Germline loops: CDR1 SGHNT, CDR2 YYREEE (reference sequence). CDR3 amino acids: CASSLDSGSGEQYF. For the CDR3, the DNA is TGTGCCAGCAGCTTGGACTCGGGGAGTGGCGAGCAGTACTTC.

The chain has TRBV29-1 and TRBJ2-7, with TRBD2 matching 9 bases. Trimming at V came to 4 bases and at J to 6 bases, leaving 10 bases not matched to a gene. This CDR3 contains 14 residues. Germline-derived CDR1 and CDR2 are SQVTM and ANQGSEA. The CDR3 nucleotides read TGCAGCGTTGGCGGTCGGCTAGCGGGAACCGAGCAGTACTTC. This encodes CSVGGRLAGTEQYF.

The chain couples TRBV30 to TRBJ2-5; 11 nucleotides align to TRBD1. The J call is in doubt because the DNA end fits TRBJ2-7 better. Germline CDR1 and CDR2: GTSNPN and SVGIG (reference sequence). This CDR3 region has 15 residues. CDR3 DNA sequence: TGTGCCTGGAGGGACTTAGGGACAGGGGGCTACGAGCAGTACTTC. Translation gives CAWRDLGTGGYEQYF.

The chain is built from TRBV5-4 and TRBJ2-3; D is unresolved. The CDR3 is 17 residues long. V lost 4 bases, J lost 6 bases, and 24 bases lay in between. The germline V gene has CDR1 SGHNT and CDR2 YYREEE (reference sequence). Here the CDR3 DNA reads TGTGCCAGCAGCCTTGGGTTTGGGCCCCTCTCAATGGATACGCAGTATTTT. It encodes CASSLGFGPLSMDTQYF.

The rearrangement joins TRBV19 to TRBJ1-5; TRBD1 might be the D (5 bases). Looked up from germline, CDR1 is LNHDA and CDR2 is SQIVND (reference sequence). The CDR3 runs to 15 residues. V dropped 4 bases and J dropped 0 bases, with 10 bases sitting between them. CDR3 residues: CASSTRVYSNQPQHF. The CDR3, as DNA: TGTGCCAGTAGTACCAGGGTTTATAGCAATCAGCCCCAGCATTTT.

The CDR3 region is CASSQSKGQGSLDTQYF. CDR3 bases: TGTGCCAGCAGCCAGAGTAAAGGGCAGGGTAGTTTAGATACGCAGTATTTT. The chain employs TRBV4-2 and TRBJ2-3, with D perhaps matching TRBD1 (5 bases). CDR1 is LGHNA, CDR2 YNFKEQ, per germline. Trimming removed 3 bases at V and 5 bases at J, with 21 bases between. CDR3 length: 17 amino acids.

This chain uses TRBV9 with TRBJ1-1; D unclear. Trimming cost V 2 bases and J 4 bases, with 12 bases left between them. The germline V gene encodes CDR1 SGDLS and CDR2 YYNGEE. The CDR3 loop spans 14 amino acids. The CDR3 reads CASSVDPRPTEAFF. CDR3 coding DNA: TGTGCCAGCAGCGTTGACCCGAGGCCCACTGAAGCTTTCTTT.

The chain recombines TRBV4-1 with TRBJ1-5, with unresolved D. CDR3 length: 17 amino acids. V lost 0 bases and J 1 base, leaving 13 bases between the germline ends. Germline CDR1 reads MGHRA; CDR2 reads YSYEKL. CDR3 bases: TGCGCCAGCAGCCAAGATTCGGCGGGTCTGAGCAATCAGCCCCAGCATTTT. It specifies CASSQDSAGLSNQPQHF.

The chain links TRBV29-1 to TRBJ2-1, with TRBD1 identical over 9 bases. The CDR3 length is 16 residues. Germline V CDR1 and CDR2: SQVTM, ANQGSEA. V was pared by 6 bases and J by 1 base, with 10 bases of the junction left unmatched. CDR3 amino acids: CSVHTGGSFSYNEQFF. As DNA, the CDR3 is TGCAGCGTGCACACAGGGGGCAGCTTTTCCTACAATGAGCAGTTCTTC.

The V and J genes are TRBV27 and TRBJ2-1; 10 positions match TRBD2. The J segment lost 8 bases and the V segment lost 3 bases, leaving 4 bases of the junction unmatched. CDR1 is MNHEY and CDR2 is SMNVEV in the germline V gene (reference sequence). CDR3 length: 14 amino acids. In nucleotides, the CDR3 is TGTGCCAGCAGTTTGTCTAGCGGGAGCGATGAGCAGTTCTTC. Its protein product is CASSLSSGSDEQFF.

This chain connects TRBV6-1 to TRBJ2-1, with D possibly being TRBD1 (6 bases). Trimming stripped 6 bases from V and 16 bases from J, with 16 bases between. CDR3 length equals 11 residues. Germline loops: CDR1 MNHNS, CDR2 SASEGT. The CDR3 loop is CASRSLGDNFF. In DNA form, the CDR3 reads TGTGCCAGCAGGTCCCTGGGGGACAACTTCTTC.

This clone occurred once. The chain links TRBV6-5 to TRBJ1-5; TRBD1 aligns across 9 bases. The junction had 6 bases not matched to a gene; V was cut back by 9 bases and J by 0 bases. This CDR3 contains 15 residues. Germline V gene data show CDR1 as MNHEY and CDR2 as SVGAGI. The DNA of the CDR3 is TGTGCCAGTGGGGACAGGGCGTATAGCAATCAGCCCCAGCATTTT. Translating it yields CASGDRAYSNQPQHF.

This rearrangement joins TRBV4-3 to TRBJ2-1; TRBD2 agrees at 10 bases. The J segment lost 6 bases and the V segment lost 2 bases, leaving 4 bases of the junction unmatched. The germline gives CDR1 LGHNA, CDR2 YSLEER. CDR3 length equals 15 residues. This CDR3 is CASSQLAGVVNEQFF. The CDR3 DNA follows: TGCGCCAGCAGCCAACTAGCGGGAGTCGTCAATGAGCAGTTCTTC.

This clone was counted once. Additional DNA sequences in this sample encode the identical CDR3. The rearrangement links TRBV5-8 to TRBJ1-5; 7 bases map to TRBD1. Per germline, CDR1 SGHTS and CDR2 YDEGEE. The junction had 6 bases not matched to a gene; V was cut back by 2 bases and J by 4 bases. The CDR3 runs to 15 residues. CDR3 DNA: TGTGCCAGCAGCTTATACAGGGGAGGTAATCAGCCCCAGCATTTT. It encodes CASSLYRGGNQPQHF. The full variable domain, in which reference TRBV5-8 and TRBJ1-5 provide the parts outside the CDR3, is EAGVTQSPTHLIKTRGQQATLRCSPISGHTSVYWYQQALGLGLQFLLWYDEGEERNRGNFPPRFSGRQFPNYSSELNVNALELEDSALYLCASSLYRGGNQPQHFGDGTRLSIL.

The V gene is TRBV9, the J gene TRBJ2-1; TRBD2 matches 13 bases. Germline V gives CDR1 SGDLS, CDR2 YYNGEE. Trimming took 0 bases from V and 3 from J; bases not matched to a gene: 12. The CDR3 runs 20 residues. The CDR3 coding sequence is TGTGCCAGCAGCGTAGAAGGCGGGAGGACTAGCGGGAGTGGCTACAATGAGCAGTTCTTC. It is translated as CASSVEGGRTSGSGYNEQFF.

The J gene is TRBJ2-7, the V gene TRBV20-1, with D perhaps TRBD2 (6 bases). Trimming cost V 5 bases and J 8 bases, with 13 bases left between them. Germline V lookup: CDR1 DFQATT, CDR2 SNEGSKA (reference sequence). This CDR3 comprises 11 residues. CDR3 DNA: TGCAGTGCTCTCGTAGCGGACAAGCAGTACTTC. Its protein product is CSALVADKQYF.

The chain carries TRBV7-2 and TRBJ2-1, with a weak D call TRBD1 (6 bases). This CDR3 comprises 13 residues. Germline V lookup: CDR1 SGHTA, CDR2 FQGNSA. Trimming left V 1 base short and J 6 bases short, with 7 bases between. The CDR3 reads CASSLDRVNEQFF. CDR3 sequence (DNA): TGTGCCAGCAGCTTAGACAGGGTCAATGAGCAGTTCTTC. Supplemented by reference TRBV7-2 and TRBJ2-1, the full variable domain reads GAGVSQSPSNKVTEKGKDVELRCDPISGHTALYWYRQSLGQGLEFLIYFQGNSAPDKSGLPSDRFSAERTGGSVSTLTIQRTQQEDSAVYLCASSLDRVNEQFFGPGTRLTVL.

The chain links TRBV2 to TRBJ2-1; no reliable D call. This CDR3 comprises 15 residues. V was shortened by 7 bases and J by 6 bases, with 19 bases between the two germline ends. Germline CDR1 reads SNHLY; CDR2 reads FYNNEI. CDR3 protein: CASTQEVGLGNEQFF. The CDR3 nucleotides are TGTGCCAGCACCCAAGAGGTTGGATTAGGCAATGAGCAGTTCTTC.

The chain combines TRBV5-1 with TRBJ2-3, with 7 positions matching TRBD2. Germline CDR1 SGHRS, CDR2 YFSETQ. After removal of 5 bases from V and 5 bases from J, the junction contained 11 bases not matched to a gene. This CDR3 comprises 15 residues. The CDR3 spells CASRPPGLSVDTQYF. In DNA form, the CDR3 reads TGCGCCAGCAGACCTCCGGGACTAAGTGTAGATACGCAGTATTTT.

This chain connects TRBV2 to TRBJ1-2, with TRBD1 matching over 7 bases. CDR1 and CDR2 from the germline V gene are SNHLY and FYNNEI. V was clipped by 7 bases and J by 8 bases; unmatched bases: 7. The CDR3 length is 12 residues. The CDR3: CASIGGPGGYTF. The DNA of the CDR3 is TGTGCCAGCATAGGGGGCCCTGGGGGCTACACCTTC.